The clone carrying this TCR beta chain was counted at least ten times. Its antigen is unidentified. Trimming cost V 2 bases and J 6 bases; bases outside gene matches: 11. CDR1 LNHDA and CDR2 SQIVND come from the germline V gene (reference sequence). The CDR3 contains 16 residues. This sample stems from a study of early T cells in non-severe SARS-CoV-2 infection. Study-wide background: Chains were unpaired, as sequencing was done on bulk RNA from unsorted whole blood.

Unique molecular identifiers (one per individual cDNA molecule) were attached. TCRdb recomputed calls from the 5' RACE reads with MiXCR, one row per CDR3 protein. The repertoire holds some 50,000 distinct CDR3 sequences, with approximately 5.9% as singletons. Study-wide findings and caveats: VDJdb matching favored anti-spike CD8 responses, missing private and CD4 specificities.

The starting material was whole blood, obtained at baseline. This chain connects TRBV19 to TRBJ2-3; 7 nucleotides match TRBD2. This TCR was sampled from an adult who was a healthcare worker with PCR-confirmed SARS-CoV-2 infection or an uninfected control (not recorded which). CDR3 DNA: TGTGCCAGTAGTATAATCGGAGTAGGGAGGGCGGATACGCAGTATTTT. Its protein is CASSIIGVGRADTQYF.